These 13 T cell receptor beta chains were all obtained from the same sample, sequenced in a study of blood T cell repertoires in COVID-19. Sequenced by immunoSEQ multiplex PCR; TCRdb stores in-frame clones only, minus some. The table shows around 150,000 clones, with about 77% occurring only once. The sequencing sample was made of peripheral blood. Every receptor here comes from a man in his fifties or sixties with acute or convalescent COVID-19.

The chain uses TRBV5-1 and TRBJ2-2, with 7 bases aligning to TRBD1. This CDR3 region has 18 residues. In germline, CDR1 is SGHRS, CDR2 YFSETQ. V lost 1 base, J lost 1 base, and 10 bases stayed unmatched. DNA of the CDR3: TGCGCCAGCAGCTTGAGGGGGCAAGGTGGGGAGAACACCGGGGAGCTGTTTTTT. It translates to CASSLRGQGGENTGELFF.

The chain combines TRBV30 with TRBJ2-4; D remains ambiguous. Germline assignment: CDR1 GTSNPN and CDR2 SVGIG (reference sequence). The V and J ends lost 4 bases and 0 bases respectively, with 10 bases between them. The CDR3 totals 14 residues. CDR3 DNA sequence: TGTGCCTGGACGGTCGGTTTAGCCAAAAACATTCAGTACTTC. This encodes CAWTVGLAKNIQYF.

In this sample, this clone turned up once. The chain uses TRBV10-3 and TRBJ2-2, with 8 bases lining up with TRBD1. This CDR3 region has 13 residues. V lost 7 bases, J lost 4 bases, and 2 bases stayed unmatched. The germline V gene has CDR1 ENHRY and CDR2 SYGVKD. The CDR3 DNA sequence: TGTGCCATCACAACAGGGGGCACCGGGGAGCTGTTTTTT. Encoded protein: CAITTGGTGELFF.

The sample holds a few counts of this clone. The chain uses TRBV4-2 and TRBJ1-2; 9 bases fit TRBD1. The germline CDR1 and CDR2 sequences are LGHNA and YNFKEQ. J lost 3 bases, V lost 0 bases, and 5 bases had no gene match. This CDR3 comprises 16 residues. CDR3 sequence reads: CASSQEQGAGHYGYTF. The CDR3 nucleotides read TGTGCCAGCAGCCAAGAACAGGGGGCGGGCCACTATGGCTACACCTTC.

This chain uses TRBV5-1 with TRBJ2-5, with a tentative D call TRBD1 (6 bases). Germline values: CDR1 SGHRS, CDR2 YFSETQ. Trimming took 3 bases from V and 2 from J, leaving 11 bases between them. The CDR3 length is 14 residues. CDR3 sequence (DNA): TGCGCCAGCAGCTCCGGACAGTTTCAAGAGACCCAGTACTTC. Translating gives CASSSGQFQETQYF.

This clone showed up just a few times. This sequence joins TRBV6-5 and TRBJ2-7; the D is unclear. The V gene lost 6 bases and the J gene lost 0 bases, with 15 bases spanning the gap. The germline V gene encodes CDR1 MNHEY and CDR2 SVGAGI. This CDR3 comprises 15 residues. The CDR3 nucleotides are TGTGCCAGCAGATCTCCGGGTTCTTCCTCCTACGAGCAGTACTTC. Protein sequence: CASRSPGSSSYEQYF.

V gene TRBV9 combines with J gene TRBJ1-1; 9 nucleotides agree with TRBD1. This CDR3 spans 15 amino acids. Germline lookup yields CDR1 SGDLS and CDR2 YYNGEE. Unmatched junction bases numbered 7, after V lost 4 bases and J lost 3 bases. In DNA, the CDR3 is TGTGCCAGCAGCCCCCGACAGGGGGTCGACACTGAAGCTTTCTTT. Translating gives CASSPRQGVDTEAFF.

The genes are TRBV19 and TRBJ1-1; 8 bases line up with TRBD1. CDR1 is LNHDA and CDR2 is SQIVND in the germline V gene (reference sequence). The CDR3 runs 14 residues. V dropped 6 bases and J dropped 3; count of bases not matched to a gene: 6. CDR3 DNA sequence: TGTGCCAGTAGAGAACAGGGGGGGGACACTGAAGCTTTCTTT. It codes for CASREQGGDTEAFF.

The rearrangement links TRBV5-4 to TRBJ2-1, with a tentative D call TRBD1 (5 bases). CDR1 and CDR2 (germline): SGHNT, YYREEE (reference sequence). CDR3 length: 14 residues. V was clipped by 4 bases and J by 7 bases, with 15 bases between them. CDR3 in amino acids: CASSTKGKLNEQFF. DNA for the CDR3: TGTGCCAGCAGCACTAAGGGGAAGCTTAATGAGCAGTTCTTC.

The genes are TRBV7-9 and TRBJ1-6; 8 bases are shared with TRBD1. The germline V gene encodes CDR1 SEHNR and CDR2 FQNEAQ (reference sequence). The trim removed 2 bases at V and 8 bases at J, leaving 5 bases unmatched. The CDR3 consists of 15 residues. For the CDR3, the DNA is TGTGCCAGCAGCTTAAGACAGGGGTTAGATTCACCCCTCCACTTT. Translated, it gives CASSLRQGLDSPLHF.

The V call is TRBV29-1, the J call TRBJ2-7; TRBD1 matches at 12 bases. Trimming took 1 base from V and 4 from J; bases not matched to a gene: 2. This CDR3 is 14 amino acids long. Germline V CDR1 and CDR2: SQVTM, ANQGSEA. In DNA, the CDR3 is TGCAGCGTTGAAGGGGACAGGGGGCGTTACGAGCAGTACTTC. Its protein product is CSVEGDRGRYEQYF.

This chain connects TRBV5-4 to TRBJ2-2; 7 bases line up with TRBD2. The CDR3 runs to 15 residues. Germline lookup yields CDR1 SGHNT and CDR2 YYREEE (reference sequence). V shed 3 bases, J shed 7 bases, and the junction held 9 bases outside the gene matches. The CDR3 loop reads CASSSWGRGGGELFF. The CDR3 DNA reads TGTGCCAGCAGCTCGTGGGGGAGGGGAGGCGGGGAGCTGTTTTTT. Combining the CDR3 with reference TRBV5-4 and TRBJ2-2 gives the whole variable domain ETGVTQSPTHLIKTRGQQVTLRCSSQSGHNTVSWYQQALGQGPQFIFQYYREEENGRGNFPPRFSGLQFPNYSSELNVNALELDDSALYLCASSSWGRGGGELFFGEGSRLTVL.

This chain uses TRBV11-2 with TRBJ2-1; D is unclear. The CDR3 has 15 residues. Looked up from germline, CDR1 is SGHAT and CDR2 is FQNNGV. V was clipped by 1 base and J by 10 bases, with 17 bases between them. The CDR3, as DNA: TGTGCCAGCAGCTTAGGTTCTGCTCCACTGAGCGAGCAGTTCTTC. Residues: CASSLGSAPLSEQFF.